The 30 T cell receptor beta chains below were found in one sample sequenced in a study of cytomegalovirus exposure and HLA in healthy donors. Primers: 60 Vbeta forward and 13 Jbeta reverse. The protocol was immunoSEQ multiplex PCR, while the TCRdb copy is restricted to in-frame clones and leaves out a portion. The data show approximately 95,000 clones, about four fifths seen once. Specimen: PBMCs. The source of these receptors is a man aged 18-30 years in good health and CMV-seropositive.

This clone was observed a single time. The V call is TRBV7-8, the J call TRBJ1-1; D is perhaps TRBD1 (6 bases). The CDR3 is made up of 17 amino acids. The ends were cut back, 5 bases at V and 1 base at J, with 20 bases in the middle. Germline V CDR1 and CDR2: SGHVS, FQNEAQ. The CDR3 reads CASSPLGATFSNTEAFF. DNA for the CDR3: TGTGCCAGCAGCCCCTTGGGGGCCACGTTTTCGAACACTGAAGCTTTCTTT.

The chain is built from TRBV19 and TRBJ1-1; D is perhaps TRBD1 (5 bases). The CDR3 length is 14 residues. Per germline, CDR1 LNHDA and CDR2 SQIVND (reference sequence). V dropped 5 bases and J dropped 4 bases, with 14 bases sitting between them. The CDR3 protein is CASSGAGLFTEAFF. As DNA, the CDR3 is TGTGCCAGTAGTGGGGCAGGGTTGTTCACTGAAGCTTTCTTT.

This sequence joins TRBV7-9 and TRBJ2-7; 7 bases match TRBD1. The CDR3 loop spans 15 amino acids. Germline lookup yields CDR1 SEHNR and CDR2 FQNEAQ (reference sequence). Germline trimming cut 4 bases from V and 2 bases from J; bases unmatched to any gene: 8. The CDR3 nucleotides are TGTGCCAGCAGCTCGCCGACAGGGCTTACCTACGAGCAGTACTTC. Translating it yields CASSSPTGLTYEQYF. Supplemented by reference TRBV7-9 and TRBJ2-7, the full variable domain reads DTGVSQNPRHKITKRGQNVTFRCDPISEHNRLYWYRQTLGQGPEFLTYFQNEAQLEKSRLLSDRFSAERPKGSFSTLEIQRTEQGDSAMYLCASSSPTGLTYEQYFGPGTRLTVT.

The CDR3 coding sequence is TGTGCCAGCAGGAAGGAGGGCGGGGCCCCCTACGAGCAGTACTTC. Translating gives CASRKEGGAPYEQYF. The chain carries TRBV2 and TRBJ2-7, with D possibly matching TRBD2 (6 bases). This CDR3 is 15 amino acids long. Germline-derived CDR1 and CDR2 are SNHLY and FYNNEI. Trimming removed 6 bases at V and 2 bases at J, with 17 bases between.

This chain connects TRBV5-6 to TRBJ2-7; 8 nucleotides line up with TRBD1. CDR3 length: 15 amino acids. Germline V CDR1 and CDR2: SGHDT, YYEEEE. The V segment lost 1 base and the J segment 2 bases; nucleotides outside the gene matches: 5. The CDR3 DNA sequence: TGTGCCAGCAGCTTGAAACAGGGGGGAACCTACGAGCAGTACTTC. It codes for CASSLKQGGTYEQYF.

V and J are TRBV30 and TRBJ1-1; maybe TRBD1 (6 bases). The germline V and J ends were trimmed by 1 base and 6 bases, with 12 bases remaining between them. The CDR3 contains 13 residues. In germline, CDR1 is GTSNPN, CDR2 SVGIG (reference sequence). CDR3 region: CAWSATGRAEAFF. Here the CDR3 DNA reads TGTGCCTGGAGTGCAACAGGGAGAGCTGAAGCTTTCTTT.

The CDR3 sequence: CASSLVQGASEAFF. The CDR3 DNA reads as TGTGCCAGCAGCTTAGTTCAAGGGGCAAGTGAAGCTTTCTTT. The chain employs TRBV7-9 and TRBJ1-1, with D maybe TRBD1 (5 bases). V was pared by 1 base and J by 7 bases, with 13 bases between. The CDR3 length is 14 residues. The V gene's germline CDR1 is SEHNR and CDR2 FQNEAQ (reference sequence).

Concerning this clone itself: One end of the junction fails to match germline, which may point to a read error. The chain recombines TRBV6-4 with TRBJ1-6; tentative D call: TRBD1 (6 bases). Germline CDR1 and CDR2: MRHNA and SNTAGT. The CDR3 has 14 residues. Here the CDR3 reads CASSDTGTNSPLHF. The CDR3 DNA reads as TGTGCTAGCAGTGACACAGGGACAAACTCACCCCTCCACTTT.

The rearrangement joins TRBV7-2 to TRBJ1-2; 10 bases line up with TRBD1. The germline CDR1 and CDR2 sequences are SGHTA and FQGNSA. V dropped 5 bases and J dropped 7; count of bases not matched to a gene: 4. The CDR3 is 13 amino acids. CDR3 in DNA: TGTGCCAGCAGCCTCGGGACAGGGGTTGGCTACACCTTC. This codes for CASSLGTGVGYTF.

This clone was observed a single time. CDR3 DNA: TGCAGCGTTGTGTCCAGGGCGAACACCGGGGAGCTGTTTTTT. It specifies CSVVSRANTGELFF. V gene TRBV29-1 combines with J gene TRBJ2-2; a possible D gene is TRBD1 (5 bases). CDR1 is SQVTM, CDR2 ANQGSEA, per germline. V shed 4 bases and J shed 0 bases, with 9 bases lying between them. This CDR3 region has 14 residues.

In nucleotides, the CDR3 is TGTGCCAGCAGCCAATCGGGACTAGCGGGGAGTGAGCAGTACTTC. Residues: CASSQSGLAGSEQYF. This chain links TRBV14 with TRBJ2-7; 13 positions agree with TRBD2. The germline V gene has CDR1 SGHDN and CDR2 FVKESK. With V trimmed by 2 bases and J by 7 bases, 5 bases remained unmatched. The CDR3 extends over 15 amino acids.

The chain is built from TRBV30 and TRBJ2-4; D perhaps matches TRBD2 (5 bases). Trimming removed 2 bases at V and 8 bases at J, with 7 bases between. The CDR3 has 11 residues. Germline CDR1 is GTSNPN and CDR2 is SVGIG (reference sequence). CDR3 amino acids: CAWSLGDIQYF. In nucleotides, the CDR3 is TGTGCCTGGAGTCTCGGGGACATTCAGTACTTC.

CDR3 in amino acids: CASSNRGLNSPLHF. In DNA, the CDR3 is TGTGCCAGCAGCAACAGGGGGCTGAATTCACCCCTCCACTTT. The gene calls are TRBV7-8 and TRBJ1-6; 9 bases fit TRBD1. CDR1 and CDR2 (germline): SGHVS, FQNEAQ. The junction had 3 bases not matched to a gene; V was cut back by 5 bases and J by 7 bases. The length of the CDR3 is 14 residues.

This chain joins TRBV7-9 and TRBJ2-2; 8 bases fit TRBD2. The CDR3 length is 15 residues. Germline trimming cut 3 bases from V and 4 bases from J; bases unmatched to any gene: 4. From germline, CDR1 is SEHNR and CDR2 FQNEAQ (reference sequence). The CDR3 region is CASSFGTSGTGELFF. As DNA, the CDR3 is TGTGCCAGCAGCTTCGGGACTAGTGGCACCGGGGAGCTGTTTTTT.

The gene calls are TRBV5-6 and TRBJ1-2; D unresolved. V gave up 4 bases and J gave up 8 bases, with 15 bases separating them. Germline V gives CDR1 SGHDT, CDR2 YYEEEE. The CDR3 extends over 13 amino acids. The CDR3 nucleotides are TGTGCCAGCAGCGCAGGCGGGAGTGGAGGCTACACCTTC. It translates to CASSAGGSGGYTF.

On this clone: Germline and junction disagree at one end, which may indicate a read error. This sequence joins TRBV5-1 and TRBJ2-7; 12 bases align to TRBD1. The CDR3 runs to 15 residues. Germline CDR1 SGHRS, CDR2 YFSETQ. Here the CDR3 DNA reads TGCGCCAGCAGCTTGAGCCCCGGGACAGGGGGCGCTTCCAAATTC. Translation gives CASSLSPGTGGASKF.

The chain links TRBV28 to TRBJ1-2; 10 bases are a match to TRBD1. The CDR3 runs to 15 residues. J gave up 8 bases and V 6 bases, and 12 bases lay outside the gene matches. Germline V CDR1 and CDR2: MDHEN, SYDVKM. The CDR3 reads CASRPRDRGLFGYTF. DNA of the CDR3: TGTGCCAGCAGACCCAGGGACAGGGGATTATTCGGCTACACCTTC.

This clone was observed a few times. The V call is TRBV5-6, the J call TRBJ2-1; 11 nucleotides line up with TRBD1. Looked up from germline, CDR1 is SGHDT and CDR2 is YYEEEE. V gave up 4 bases and J gave up 4 bases; unmatched junction bases: 7. The length of the CDR3 is 16 residues. The CDR3 here is CASSLDRGLMYNEQFF. The DNA of the CDR3 is TGTGCCAGCAGCCTGGACAGGGGGCTAATGTACAATGAGCAGTTCTTC. Filled out from reference TRBV5-6 and TRBJ2-1, the complete variable domain reads DAGVTQSPTHLIKTRGQQVTLRCSPKSGHDTVSWYQQALGQGPQFIFQYYEEEERQRGNFPDRFSGHQFPNYSSELNVNALLLGDSALYLCASSLDRGLMYNEQFFGPGTRLTVL.

This chain links TRBV9 with TRBJ2-2; a weak D match, TRBD1 (6 bases). The CDR3 contains 15 residues. V shed 1 base and J shed 3 bases, with 10 bases lying between them. CDR1 and CDR2 (germline): SGDLS, YYNGEE. The CDR3 spells CASSVTGFYTGELFF. CDR3 in DNA: TGTGCCAGCAGCGTAACAGGGTTCTACACCGGGGAGCTGTTTTTT.

This sequence joins TRBV6-5 and TRBJ1-6; no clear D. The CDR3 is 14 residues long. V was clipped by 5 bases and J by 5 bases, with 10 bases between them. Germline CDR1 MNHEY, CDR2 SVGAGI. The CDR3 loop reads CASSSPGDNSPLHF. DNA for the CDR3: TGTGCCAGCAGTAGCCCCGGGGATAATTCACCCCTCCACTTT.

Regarding this clone: One junction end disagrees with the germline gene, perhaps due to a read error. V and J are TRBV4-1 and TRBJ2-7; D is unresolved. Germline CDR1 and CDR2: MGHRA and YSYEKL. This CDR3 contains 15 residues. The chain's CDR3 is CASSKERLESYEQYF. CDR3 DNA sequence: TGCGCCAGCAGCAAAGAAAGGCTGGAGTCCTACGAGCAGTACTTC.

V gene TRBV5-1 combines with J gene TRBJ2-7, with 8 bases fitting TRBD1. The V gene's germline CDR1 is SGHRS and CDR2 YFSETQ. This CDR3 has 15 amino acids. With V trimmed by 0 bases and J by 0 bases, 2 bases remained unmatched. Here the CDR3 reads CASSLVTGGSYEQYF. The CDR3 DNA follows: TGCGCCAGCAGCTTGGTAACAGGGGGCTCCTACGAGCAGTACTTC.

This clone occurred once. V usage is TRBV27 and J usage is TRBJ2-1, with D possibly being TRBD1 (6 bases). There are 14 residues in the CDR3. In germline, CDR1 is MNHEY, CDR2 SMNVEV (reference sequence). The V and J ends lost 6 bases and 9 bases respectively, with 18 bases between them. The CDR3 spells CASRGTNRRGEQFF. In DNA form, the CDR3 reads TGTGCCAGCAGAGGGACAAACCGGCGAGGTGAGCAGTTCTTC.

The genes are TRBV6-1 and TRBJ2-7, with TRBD1 identical over 9 bases. CDR1 is MNHNS, CDR2 SASEGT, per germline. Trimming took 4 bases from V and 7 from J; bases not matched to a gene: 14. The CDR3 has 16 amino acids. CDR3 in amino acids: CASSVLPGQGLQEQYF. The CDR3, as DNA: TGTGCCAGCAGTGTTCTGCCGGGACAGGGACTTCAGGAGCAGTACTTC.

This clone was recorded only once. In DNA, the CDR3 is TGTGCCAGCAGCGTATGGGGCACTAGCACAGATACGCAGTATTTT. Encoded protein: CASSVWGTSTDTQYF. The J gene is TRBJ2-3, the V gene TRBV9, with D possibly TRBD1 on 5 matching bases. V lost 1 base and J lost 0, with 9 bases in between. This CDR3 comprises 15 residues. Germline CDR1 SGDLS, CDR2 YYNGEE.

The chain has TRBV2 and TRBJ2-7; 7 bases line up with TRBD1. J gave up 6 bases and V 6 bases, and 11 bases lay outside the gene matches. Germline V gene sequence: CDR1 SNHLY, CDR2 FYNNEI. This CDR3 region has 14 residues. The CDR3 sequence: CASSDSDRAGEQYF. DNA of the CDR3: TGTGCCAGCAGCGACTCCGACAGGGCCGGCGAGCAGTACTTC. Variable domain in full (rest from reference TRBV2 and TRBJ2-7): EPEVTQTPSHQVTQMGQEVILRCVPISNHLYFYWYRQILGQKVEFLVSFYNNEISEKSEIFDDQFSVERPDGSNFTLKIRSTKLEDSAMYFCASSDSDRAGEQYFGPGTRLTVT.

The rearrangement joins TRBV6-1 to TRBJ2-3; a weak D match, TRBD1 (5 bases). V lost 6 bases and J lost 3, with 10 bases in between. The CDR3 is made up of 13 amino acids. The germline V gene has CDR1 MNHNS and CDR2 SASEGT. The CDR3 loop is CASSSPGTDTQYF. CDR3 coding DNA: TGTGCCAGCAGCTCTCCAGGGACAGATACGCAGTATTTT.

This sequence joins TRBV5-1 and TRBJ2-5; 10 nucleotides agree with TRBD2. This CDR3 has 15 amino acids. Unmatched junction bases numbered 5, after V lost 6 bases and J lost 0 bases. CDR1 and CDR2 (germline): SGHRS, YFSETQ. CDR3 DNA: TGCGCCAGCAAGGTAGCGGGGGGCTACCAAGAGACCCAGTACTTC. Its translation is CASKVAGGYQETQYF.

This chain links TRBV19 with TRBJ1-2; D is perhaps TRBD1 (6 bases). The germline V and J ends were trimmed by 2 bases and 5 bases, with 18 bases remaining between them. The germline gives CDR1 LNHDA, CDR2 SQIVND (reference sequence). This CDR3 is 16 amino acids long. In DNA form, the CDR3 reads TGTGCCAGTAGTATACCCACTCTACAGGGTGGGTATGGCTACACCTTC. Translation: CASSIPTLQGGYGYTF. Together with reference TRBV19 and TRBJ1-2, the CDR3 gives the full variable domain: DGGITQSPKYLFRKEGQNVTLSCEQNLNHDAMYWYRQDPGQGLRLIYYSQIVNDFQKGDIAEGYSVSREKKESFPLTVTSAQKNPTAFYLCASSIPTLQGGYGYTFGSGTRLTVV.

J is TRBJ1-1 and V is TRBV6-6; 9 bases agree with TRBD1. Trimming at V came to 7 bases and at J to 4 bases, leaving 4 bases not matched to a gene. This CDR3 spans 13 amino acids. Germline lookup yields CDR1 MNHNY and CDR2 SVGAGI (reference sequence). This chain's CDR3 is CASTQTGGTEAFF. DNA of the CDR3: TGTGCCAGCACCCAGACAGGGGGCACTGAAGCTTTCTTT.